This T cell receptor beta chain was profiled in a study of identical twins. This clonotype showed up just a few times. Its antigen is undetermined. J gave up 5 bases and V 5 bases, and 2 bases lay outside the gene matches. Germline V gene data show CDR1 as SQVTM and CDR2 as ANQGSEA. This CDR3 has 13 amino acids. Study-level findings and limits: The analysis was cross-sectional rather than longitudinal within donors.

One entry per CDR3 protein results from TCRdb running MiXCR on the 5' RACE reads. The data show around 490,000 distinct CDR3 sequences, with 14% seen just once and approximately 0.98% held by the top ten. In addition, the sample was reused for a study of yellow fever vaccine responses in identical twins.

The receptor was isolated from a woman between 18 and 29 years old in good health. The chain joins TRBV29-1 to TRBJ2-5; 13 bases are shared with TRBD2. The sample comprised CD4+ T cells sorted from blood. CDR3 protein: CSVTSGRAETQYF. The CDR3 DNA follows: TGCAGCGTTACTAGCGGGAGGGCCGAGACCCAGTACTTC. Variable domain in full (rest from reference TRBV29-1 and TRBJ2-5): SAVISQKPSRDICQRGTSLTIQCQVDSQVTMMFWYRQQPGQSLTLIATANQGSEATYESGFVIDKFPISRPNLTFSTLTVSNMSPEDSSIYLCSVTSGRAETQYFGPGTRLLVL.